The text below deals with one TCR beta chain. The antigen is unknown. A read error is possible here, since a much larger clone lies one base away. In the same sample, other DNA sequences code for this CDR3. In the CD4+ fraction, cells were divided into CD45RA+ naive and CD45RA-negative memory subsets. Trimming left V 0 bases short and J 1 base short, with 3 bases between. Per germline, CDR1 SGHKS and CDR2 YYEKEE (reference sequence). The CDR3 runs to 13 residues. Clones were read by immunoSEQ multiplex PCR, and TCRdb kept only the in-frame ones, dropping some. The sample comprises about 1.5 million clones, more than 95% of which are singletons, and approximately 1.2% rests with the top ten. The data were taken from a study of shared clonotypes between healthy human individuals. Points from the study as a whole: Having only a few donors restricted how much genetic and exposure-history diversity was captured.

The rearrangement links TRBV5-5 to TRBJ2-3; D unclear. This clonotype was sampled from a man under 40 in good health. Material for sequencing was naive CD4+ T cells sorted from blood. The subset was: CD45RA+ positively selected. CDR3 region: CASSLEGTDTQYF. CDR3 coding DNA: TGTGCCAGCAGCTTGGAGGGCACAGATACGCAGTATTTT.